Listed here are 9 T cell receptor beta chains from one sample, sequenced in a study of T-cell memory formation after mild COVID-19 (dated by TCRdb to the early 2020s). Libraries were made using 5' RACE. The data were produced on an Illumina NovaSeq 6000. TCRdb reworked the public reads: Q25 trimming with fastp, MiXCR clone assembly, productive beta chains retained. Identical CDR3 proteins give one entry, which carries the most common genes and DNA. The sample includes approximately 430,000 distinct CDR3 sequences, with about a quarter observed a single time. About an eighth of the sample belongs to the ten largest clones. The sequencing input was PBMCs or a T cell subset sorted from them (not recorded which). Receptor source: an adult woman who had mild COVID-19 (a few samples of this study predate the infection). The sample titles of this study are shuffled in the database, so cell type and time point are left out; the donor was told from shared clones.

The chain carries TRBV5-6 and TRBJ2-5, with 7 bases fitting TRBD1. This CDR3 spans 14 amino acids. V lost 4 bases and J lost 6; bases outside the gene matches: 9. In germline, CDR1 is SGHDT, CDR2 YYEEEE. The chain's CDR3 is CASSQGTASKTQYF. The CDR3 DNA reads TGTGCCAGCAGCCAAGGGACAGCCTCTAAGACCCAGTACTTC.

The V and J genes are TRBV25-1 and TRBJ1-3; D unclear. The V end was cut by 7 bases, the J end by 0 bases, with 13 bases between. The CDR3 runs 15 residues. Germline V gene lookup returns CDR1 MGHDK and CDR2 SYGVNS. CDR3 nucleotides: TGTGCCAGCAAAGGAGGGAGTAACTCTGGAAACACCATATATTTT. Residues: CASKGGSNSGNTIYF.

The chain uses TRBV29-1 and TRBJ2-1; tentative D call: TRBD2 (8 bases). The germline V gene has CDR1 SQVTM and CDR2 ANQGSEA. V was trimmed by 1 base and J by 7 bases, leaving 17 bases between them. The CDR3 runs to 15 residues. The CDR3 reads CSVEVTGGGWNEQFF. As DNA, the CDR3 is TGCAGCGTTGAAGTTACGGGAGGGGGCTGGAATGAGCAGTTCTTC.

This clonotype came up a few times. The CDR3 here is CASSPHIGDSSYEQYF. CDR3 nucleotide sequence: TGTGCCAGCAGCCCCCATATTGGGGACTCCTCCTACGAGCAGTACTTC. The chain recombines TRBV9 with TRBJ2-7; TRBD2 is a possible D gene (6 bases). The CDR3 runs 16 residues. Germline CDR1 SGDLS, CDR2 YYNGEE. V was trimmed by 4 bases and J by 0 bases, leaving 17 bases between them. Variable domain in full (rest from reference TRBV9 and TRBJ2-7): DSGVTQTPKHLITATGQRVTLRCSPRSGDLSVYWYQQSLDQGLQFLIQYYNGEERAKGNILERFSAQQFPDLHSELNLSSLELGDSALYFCASSPHIGDSSYEQYFGPGTRLTVT.

The rearrangement uses TRBV6-5 and TRBJ2-5; D gene unclear. Germline assignment: CDR1 MNHEY and CDR2 SVGAGI. The CDR3 sequence is 13 residues long. V was cut by 5 bases and J by 6 bases, with 13 bases left in between. In DNA, the CDR3 is TGTGCCAGCAGTATCTCGGCAGCGAAGACCCAGTACTTC. Its translation: CASSISAAKTQYF.

This clonotype was observed at least ten times. The chain recombines TRBV5-1 with TRBJ1-1; no clear D gene. V lost 0 bases and J 0 bases, leaving 6 bases between the germline ends. CDR1 is SGHRS and CDR2 is YFSETQ in the germline V gene. The CDR3 spans 14 residues. The CDR3 spells CASSLGRLNTEAFF. CDR3 nucleotides: TGCGCCAGCAGCTTGGGCAGGCTGAACACTGAAGCTTTCTTT. Full variable domain (missing parts from reference TRBV5-1 and TRBJ1-1): KAGVTQTPRYLIKTRGQQVTLSCSPISGHRSVSWYQQTPGQGLQFLFEYFSETQRNKGNFPGRFSGRQFSNSRSEMNVSTLELGDSALYLCASSLGRLNTEAFFGQGTRLTVV.

This rearrangement joins TRBV6-5 to TRBJ1-5; possible D gene TRBD1, 6 bases. V lost 2 bases, J lost 3 bases, and 11 bases lay in between. The CDR3 is made up of 15 amino acids. CDR1 and CDR2 (germline): MNHEY, SVGAGI. The CDR3: CASSYAGGFNQPQHF. The CDR3 bases are TGTGCCAGCAGTTACGCGGGGGGCTTCAATCAGCCCCAGCATTTT.

This clonotype showed up just a few times. J is TRBJ2-7 and V is TRBV5-1; no clear D gene. In germline, CDR1 is SGHRS, CDR2 YFSETQ. Trimming took off 2 bases at V and 2 bases at J, with 11 bases between the two ends. The length of the CDR3 is 14 residues. As DNA, the CDR3 is TGCGCCAGCAGCTTAAGGACGGAAACCTACGAGCAGTACTTC. Translation gives CASSLRTETYEQYF.

This clonotype occurred a few times. The V call is TRBV24-1, the J call TRBJ2-1; 10 bases are a match to TRBD1. The germline V gene has CDR1 KGHDR and CDR2 SFDVKD. This CDR3 has 17 residues. Losses at the gene ends were 2 bases for V and 2 bases for J; bases not matched to a gene: 5. CDR3 sequence: CATSDSGTGVTYNEQFF. The DNA for the CDR3 is TGTGCCACCAGTGATTCCGGGACAGGGGTTACCTACAATGAGCAGTTCTTC.